This paragraph covers one TCR beta chain sequence. Its antigen is still unknown. The entry originates in a study of B cell selection in AIRE deficiency. Study-level findings and limits: Tconv and Treg cells from AIRE-deficient patients resembled healthy donors in TCRBV usage, CDR3 length and diversity. About 33% of healthy-donor shared Treg TCRbeta sequences appeared in patient Tconv cells. Of a few thousand shared Treg TCRbeta sequences, over 25% were healthy-only, over 7% patient-only.

In the study's own analysis: About 1x10^5 patient and fewer than 150,000 healthy donor in-frame TCRbeta sequences came from conventional T cells. The repertoire was sequenced with immunoSEQ multiplex PCR; TCRdb's copy has only in-frame clones and lacks some. V, J and clone size are those of that table, while D and trimming were read from the DNA. The table has 20,000 to 25,000 clones, 97% seen once; the top ten hold approximately 0.3%. The J segment lost 7 bases and the V segment lost 4 bases, leaving 12 bases of the junction unmatched. Germline lookup yields CDR1 MDHEN and CDR2 SYDVKM. The CDR3 has 16 residues. The sorted conventional CD4 T cells were gated as CD4+CD127+.

The TCR comes from a human donor with AIRE deficiency. The chain uses TRBV28 and TRBJ2-7; 11 nucleotides line up with TRBD1. Sequencing was done on a sample of conventional CD4+ T cells sorted from PBMCs. The CDR3 coding sequence is TGTGCCAGCAGTTCCCCGGACAGGGGGCAATGGAGAGAGCAGTACTTC. Its translation is CASSSPDRGQWREQYF.